This T cell receptor (beta chain) is from a study of shared clonotypes between healthy human individuals. Study context: The cohort comprised a couple of women and a few men. Their ages spanned 18 to 49 years. Findings and caveats of the study: It was observed that around 5% of naive CD4 clonotypes were shared across several donors. Sequencing depth was expected to influence donor clonotype sharing.

Several immunoSEQ 96-well plates shared each subset's DNA, each plate a replicate. The repertoire was sequenced with immunoSEQ multiplex PCR; TCRdb's copy has only in-frame clones and lacks some. The sample shows about 600,000 clones, around 97% of them seen only once. As for this clone: Its antigen is not identified.

CDR3 size: 13 residues. V gave up 5 bases and J gave up 5 bases; unmatched junction bases: 4. Looked up from germline, CDR1 is SNHLY and CDR2 is FYNNEI. The source material was naive CD4+ T cells sorted from blood. Sample subset: CD45RA+ positively selected. V is TRBV2 and J is TRBJ2-5, with 8 bases identical to TRBD1. The receptor comes from a woman aged 25-40 years in good health. The CDR3 loop reads CASSSRGRETQYF. The CDR3 DNA sequence: TGTGCCAGCAGTAGCAGGGGGCGGGAGACCCAGTACTTC.